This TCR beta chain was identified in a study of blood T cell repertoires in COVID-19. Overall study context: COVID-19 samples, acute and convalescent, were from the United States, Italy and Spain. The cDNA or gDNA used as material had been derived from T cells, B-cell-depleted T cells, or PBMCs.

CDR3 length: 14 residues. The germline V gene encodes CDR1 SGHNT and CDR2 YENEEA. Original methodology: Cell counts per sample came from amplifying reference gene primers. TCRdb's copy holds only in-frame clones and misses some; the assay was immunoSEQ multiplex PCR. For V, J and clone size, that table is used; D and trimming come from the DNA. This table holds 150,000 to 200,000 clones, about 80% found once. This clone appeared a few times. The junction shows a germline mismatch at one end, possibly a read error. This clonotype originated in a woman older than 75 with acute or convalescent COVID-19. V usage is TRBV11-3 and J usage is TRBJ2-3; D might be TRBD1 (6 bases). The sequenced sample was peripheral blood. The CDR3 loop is CASSLGQITDTQYF. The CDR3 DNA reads TGTGCCAGCAGTTTAGGACAGATAACAGATACGCAGTATTTT.